This is a list of T cell receptor beta chains from one sample in a study of shared clonotypes between healthy human individuals. Sequencing was performed with immunoSEQ multiplex PCR; in TCRdb, only in-frame clones are kept and a portion is missing. This table holds a few million clones, about 92% found once. Sequencing was done on a sample of naive CD4+ T cells sorted from blood. Every receptor here comes from a man younger than 30 in good health. Both conserved end residues are part of each CDR3. A D gene is named only where the DNA matches it firmly. Only some rows state a clone size, as once, few, many or a class for expanded clones.

cdr3_nt	cdr3_aa	d_call	v_call	clone_size	j_call
TGTGCCAGCAGTGCCGGGACAGCTAACACCGGGGAGCTGTTTTTT	CASSAGTANTGELFF	TRBD1	TRBV7-3	-	TRBJ2-2
TGTGCCAGCCAACTCACCGGGACAGGGTATGAAAAACTGTTTTTT	CASQLTGTGYEKLFF	TRBD1	TRBV19	-	TRBJ1-4
TGTGCCAGCAGTGAAAACGCTGGAAACACCATATATTTT	CASSENAGNTIYF	-	TRBV2	-	TRBJ1-3
TGTGCCAGCAGCTTAGCACAGGGGGGGGTCAATCAGCCCCAGCATTTT	CASSLAQGGVNQPQHF	TRBD1	TRBV7-2	-	TRBJ1-5
TGTGCCAGCTCACCCCGACGGGGGGATACGCAGTATTTT	CASSPRRGDTQYF	-	TRBV18	-	TRBJ2-3
TGTGCCAGCAGTTTACGGGGCGGGACTAGCGGGATCAATGAGCAGTTCTTC	CASSLRGGTSGINEQFF	TRBD2	TRBV2	-	TRBJ2-1
TGTGCCAGCAGCTTTCAGATGGGGAACACTGAAGCTTTCTTT	CASSFQMGNTEAFF	-	TRBV7-2	-	TRBJ1-1
TGTGCCAGCAGCCCTCACGGACAGTCTAGCAATCAGCCCCAGCATTTT	CASSPHGQSSNQPQHF	-	TRBV7-2	-	TRBJ1-5
TGTGCCATGAGGGGTCAGGGCAATTCACCCCTCCACTTT	CAMRGQGNSPLHF	-	TRBV30	-	TRBJ1-6
TGCGCCAGCAGCTCGACAGGGGGGTCCTACAATGAGCAGTTCTTC	CASSSTGGSYNEQFF	TRBD1	TRBV5-1	once	TRBJ2-1
TGCAGCGTTGAAGGCCAGCTTAACTATGGCTACACCTTC	CSVEGQLNYGYTF	-	TRBV29-1	-	TRBJ1-2
TGTGCCAGCAGTTCTCGGCGGGATTTCCTAGGGGAGACCCAGTACTTC	CASSSRRDFLGETQYF	-	TRBV6-5	-	TRBJ2-5
TGTGCCAGCAGCGTAGCTATCGCAGTCTCTGGAAACACCATATATTTT	CASSVAIAVSGNTIYF	-	TRBV9	-	TRBJ1-3
TGTGCCAGCAGTGAAGGCAGGTGGGGCACAGATACGCAGTATTTT	CASSEGRWGTDTQYF	-	TRBV6-1	-	TRBJ2-3
TGTGCCAGTAGTACGGGACAGGGGAGTTTAGGCTACACCTTC	CASSTGQGSLGYTF	TRBD1	TRBV19	-	TRBJ1-2
TGCGCCAGCAGCTTGGCAGAAAACCCCTACGAGCAGTACTTC	CASSLAENPYEQYF	-	TRBV5-1	-	TRBJ2-7
TGTGCCTGGAACCGGGACAGGATAAACTATAATTCACCCCTCCACTTT	CAWNRDRINYNSPLHF	TRBD1	TRBV30	once	TRBJ1-6
TGTGCCAGCAGCGGTAGGGGTCCCCAGCATTTT	CASSGRGPQHF	-	TRBV5-5	-	TRBJ1-5
TGTGCCAGCAGCTTGGGGTCGGTTGCCAAAAACATTCAGTACTTC	CASSLGSVAKNIQYF	-	TRBV5-8	-	TRBJ2-4
TGTGCCAGCAGCGAGAGAGAGGGGTATCAGCCCCAGCATTTT	CASSEREGYQPQHF	-	TRBV2	-	TRBJ1-5
TGTGCCAGCCGAACAGGGGGAGCAGATACGCAGTATTTT	CASRTGGADTQYF	TRBD1	TRBV7-2	once	TRBJ2-3
TGCAGCGTTGGGGCGGGGACAGGGCAGATGCTCAGCTCCTACAATGAGCAGTTCTTC	CSVGAGTGQMLSSYNEQFF	TRBD1	TRBV29-1	-	TRBJ2-1
TGCGCCAGCAGCCAAGATATGACTGCTTATAATTCACCCCTCCACTTT	CASSQDMTAYNSPLHF	-	TRBV4-1	-	TRBJ1-6
TGCGCCAGCAGCTTGGGAAGGGAGACCCAGTACTTC	CASSLGRETQYF	-	TRBV5-1	-	TRBJ2-5
TGTGCCAGCAGTTACTCAGGCCAGGGGTCATGGACCCAGTACTTC	CASSYSGQGSWTQYF	-	TRBV6-5	once	TRBJ2-5
TGTGCCAGCAGCCGAACGAGACTAGCGGGGGGGAACAATGAGCAGTTCTTC	CASSRTRLAGGNNEQFF	TRBD2	TRBV4-2	-	TRBJ2-1
TGTGCCAGTAGTATAGGACTCAGCAATCAGCCCCAGCATTTT	CASSIGLSNQPQHF	-	TRBV19	-	TRBJ1-5
TGCAGCGTTGCGGGGGAGTCGGCGGAACTGTTTTTT	CSVAGESAELFF	-	TRBV29-1	-	TRBJ1-4
TGTGCCAGCAGCGGGACTGCGTCCGAGACCCAGTACTTC	CASSGTASETQYF	-	TRBV6-1	-	TRBJ2-5
TGCGCCAGCAGCTTGGGGCTAGCGGAACTCAATGAGCAGTTCTTC	CASSLGLAELNEQFF	TRBD2	TRBV5-1	-	TRBJ2-1
TGTGCCATCACCCGAGAGGGCGGGAGCGAGCAGTACTTC	CAITREGGSEQYF	TRBD2	TRBV10-3	-	TRBJ2-7
TGTGCCAGCAGCTTAGGCGCAGGGGGGGCCACTGAAGCTTTCTTT	CASSLGAGGATEAFF	TRBD1	TRBV5-4	once	TRBJ1-1
TGTGCCAGCAGTGAAGCGAGGAGAGGGACCGGGGAGCTGTTTTTT	CASSEARRGTGELFF	-	TRBV6-1	-	TRBJ2-2
TGTGCCAGCTCACGGGACAGGGGCCAGCAGTTCTTC	CASSRDRGQQFF	TRBD1	TRBV18	once	TRBJ2-1
TGTGCCAGCTCACCATGGGGGGGAGGTTCTGCCTACAATGAGCAGTTCTTC	CASSPWGGGSAYNEQFF	TRBD2	TRBV18	-	TRBJ2-1
TGTGCCGTGTCTGGGACAAGCAATGAGCAGTTCTTC	CAVSGTSNEQFF	-	TRBV10-3	once	TRBJ2-1
TGTGCCAGCTCACCTGTGGAATATAGCAATCAGCCCCAGCATTTT	CASSPVEYSNQPQHF	-	TRBV18	-	TRBJ1-5
TGTGCCAGCTCACCCATCGCGGGCACTAGCGGGAGCAACGAGCAGTACTTC	CASSPIAGTSGSNEQYF	TRBD2	TRBV18	-	TRBJ2-7
TGTGCCAGCTCACCAGCCTCGTCACTAGCGGGATCTTCCTACGAGCAGTACTTC	CASSPASSLAGSSYEQYF	TRBD2	TRBV18	-	TRBJ2-7
TGCAGCGTTGAAGGGGGCTTCTACGAGCAGTACTTC	CSVEGGFYEQYF	-	TRBV29-1	-	TRBJ2-7
TGTGCCAGTAGTATTAGTGGCGGGGCGAACAATGAGCAGTTCTTC	CASSISGGANNEQFF	-	TRBV19	-	TRBJ2-1
TGTGCCAGTAGTATGAAAACTGCAATGGCTTTCTTT	CASSMKTAMAFF	-	TRBV19	-	TRBJ1-1
TGTGCCAGCAGCGGGGGGGAGGGCTCCTACAATGAGCAGTTCTTC	CASSGGEGSYNEQFF	TRBD2	TRBV28	-	TRBJ2-1